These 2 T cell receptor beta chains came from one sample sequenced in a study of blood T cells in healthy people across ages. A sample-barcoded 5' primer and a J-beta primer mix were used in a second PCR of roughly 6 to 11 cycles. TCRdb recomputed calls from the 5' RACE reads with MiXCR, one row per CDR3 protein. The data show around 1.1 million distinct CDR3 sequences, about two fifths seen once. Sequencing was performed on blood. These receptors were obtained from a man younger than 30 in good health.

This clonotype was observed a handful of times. This CDR3 is CASSLVATPSSYNEQFF. CDR3 bases: TGTGCCAGCAGCTTAGTTGCGACGCCGAGCTCCTACAATGAGCAGTTCTTC. The chain couples TRBV7-8 to TRBJ2-1, with D unresolved. The CDR3 is made up of 17 amino acids. Germline V gives CDR1 SGHVS, CDR2 FQNEAQ. Trimming removed 1 base from V and 0 bases from J, with 13 bases in between.

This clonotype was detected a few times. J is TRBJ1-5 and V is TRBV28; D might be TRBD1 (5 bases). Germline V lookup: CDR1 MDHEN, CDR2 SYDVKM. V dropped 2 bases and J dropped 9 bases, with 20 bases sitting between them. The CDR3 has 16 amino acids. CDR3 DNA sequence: TGTGCCAGCAGTTTACGGGGGACCAGTGACGAAGGGCCCCAGCATTTT. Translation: CASSLRGTSDEGPQHF.